The 19 T cell receptor beta chains given below trace back to one sample, sequenced in a study of blood T cells in healthy people across ages. Combining a sample-barcoded 5' primer with a J-beta primer mix, a second PCR ran for about 7 to 12 cycles. TCRdb ran MiXCR on the 5' RACE reads and lists one entry per CDR3 protein. Among 800,000 to 900,000 distinct CDR3 sequences listed, around 68% were seen once. Sequencing was carried out using blood. The origin of the receptors is a man aged 25 to 40 in good health.

The rearrangement links TRBV6-2 or TRBV6-3 to TRBJ1-1; D is possibly TRBD1 (5 bases). This CDR3 spans 16 amino acids. Trimming left V 2 bases short and J 8 bases short, with 21 bases between. Germline V gene data show CDR1 as MNHEY and CDR2 as SVGEGT. DNA of the CDR3: TGTGCCAGCAGTTACGGGGCCGCCGATGGCCCCTCGGAAGCTTTCTTT. Its translation: CASSYGAADGPSEAFF.

V and J are TRBV15 and TRBJ2-7, with D perhaps TRBD1 (6 bases). The V gene lost 0 bases and the J gene lost 0 bases, with 9 bases spanning the gap. The length of the CDR3 is 15 residues. Germline V gene lookup returns CDR1 LNHNV and CDR2 YYDKDF (reference sequence). CDR3: CATSREGASSYEQYF. For the CDR3, the DNA is TGTGCCACCAGCAGAGAGGGGGCCAGCTCCTACGAGCAGTACTTC.

The V gene is TRBV6-6, the J gene TRBJ2-7, with a possible D match to TRBD1 (6 bases). The CDR3 covers 13 residues. Germline assignment: CDR1 MNHNY and CDR2 SVGAGI (reference sequence). V lost 5 bases, J lost 3 bases, and 11 bases lay in between. The CDR3: CASSATGFYEQYF. The CDR3 DNA sequence: TGTGCCAGCAGTGCCACAGGGTTCTACGAGCAGTACTTC.

The table lists this clonotype with a few counts. This chain joins TRBV9 and TRBJ2-1, with 10 bases matching TRBD2. The V segment lost 3 bases and the J segment 7 bases; nucleotides outside the gene matches: 4. CDR1 and CDR2 from the germline V gene are SGDLS and YYNGEE. The CDR3 is 14 residues long. In nucleotides, the CDR3 is TGTGCCAGCAGCGCTAGCGGGGGTGGGAATGAGCAGTTCTTC. Translated, it gives CASSASGGGNEQFF.

The chain uses TRBV20-1 and TRBJ2-7; D remains ambiguous. V lost 3 bases to trimming and J lost 3 bases, with 6 bases between them. Germline V gene lookup returns CDR1 DFQATT and CDR2 SNEGSKA (reference sequence). The CDR3 has 11 residues. This CDR3 reads CSARWSYEQYF. The CDR3 DNA follows: TGCAGTGCTAGGTGGAGCTACGAGCAGTACTTC.

The chain uses TRBV7-2 and TRBJ1-6, with TRBD1 as a possible D gene (6 bases). The CDR3 sequence is 18 residues long. In germline, CDR1 is SGHTA, CDR2 FQGNSA. Deletions cut 10 bases from V and 0 bases from J, with 22 bases between. CDR3 in amino acids: CAIPTLRTDNSYNSPLHF. In nucleotides, the CDR3 is TGTGCCATACCGACACTCCGGACAGATAACTCCTATAATTCACCCCTCCACTTT.

V and J are TRBV20-1 and TRBJ1-4, with 10 bases fitting TRBD1. The trim removed 6 bases at V and 10 bases at J, leaving 8 bases unmatched. Per the germline V gene, CDR1 is DFQATT and CDR2 is SNEGSKA (reference sequence). The length of the CDR3 is 13 residues. The CDR3 spells CSAAGTGEGKLFF. DNA for the CDR3: TGCAGTGCGGCCGGGACAGGGGAGGGAAAACTGTTTTTT.

The V call is TRBV27, the J call TRBJ1-4; tentative D call: TRBD1 (5 bases). The CDR3 runs to 13 residues. From germline, CDR1 is MNHEY and CDR2 SMNVEV (reference sequence). V lost 3 bases, J lost 7 bases, and 9 bases lay in between. The CDR3 DNA follows: TGTGCCAGCAGTTTGTATGGGGGTGAAAAACTGTTTTTT. This gives the protein CASSLYGGEKLFF.

This chain uses TRBV7-2 with TRBJ1-4; weak D call: TRBD1 (5 bases). The CDR3 covers 15 residues. Per germline, CDR1 SGHTA and CDR2 FQGNSA. V lost 5 bases to trimming and J lost 3 bases, with 13 bases between them. CDR3 DNA sequence: TGTGCCAGCAGCCCCCGGAGGGGAGCTAATGAAAAACTGTTTTTT. This codes for CASSPRRGANEKLFF.

The rearrangement joins TRBV7-2 to TRBJ1-1; a weak D match, TRBD1 (5 bases). V was cut by 1 base and J by 5 bases, with 11 bases left in between. This CDR3 comprises 14 residues. Germline V CDR1 and CDR2: SGHTA, FQGNSA. CDR3: CASSLVEGPTEAFF. The CDR3 bases are TGTGCCAGCAGCTTAGTGGAGGGGCCAACTGAAGCTTTCTTT. Full variable domain (missing parts from reference TRBV7-2 and TRBJ1-1): GAGVSQSPSNKVTEKGKDVELRCDPISGHTALYWYRQSLGQGLEFLIYFQGNSAPDKSGLPSDRFSAERTGGSVSTLTIQRTQQEDSAVYLCASSLVEGPTEAFFGQGTRLTVV.

This clonotype has a handful of counts. The chain carries TRBV12-3 or TRBV12-4 and TRBJ2-1; 9 bases align to TRBD1. The CDR3 is 15 amino acids. Trimming cost V 6 bases and J 8 bases; bases outside gene matches: 11. CDR3 sequence reads: CASRPQGAAIYEQFF. DNA of the CDR3: TGTGCCAGCAGGCCACAGGGGGCGGCTATATATGAGCAGTTCTTC.

V and J are TRBV27 and TRBJ2-1; possibly TRBD1 for D (8 bases). The V and J ends lost 6 bases and 6 bases respectively, with 15 bases between them. The V gene's germline CDR1 is MNHEY and CDR2 SMNVEV (reference sequence). This CDR3 has 14 residues. CDR3 region: CASSGQGLLNEQFF. The DNA of the CDR3 is TGTGCCAGCAGCGGACAGGGACTACTCAATGAGCAGTTCTTC.

The table lists this clonotype with a few counts. The chain links TRBV29-1 to TRBJ2-7; the D gene is possibly TRBD1 (6 bases). This CDR3 spans 12 amino acids. From germline, CDR1 is SQVTM and CDR2 ANQGSEA. V was shortened by 5 bases and J by 4 bases, with 12 bases between the two germline ends. CDR3 sequence (DNA): TGCAGCGTTCGGGGCAGGGGATACGAGCAGTACTTC. Translating it yields CSVRGRGYEQYF.

This clonotype was recorded once. This chain connects TRBV6-5 to TRBJ2-1; 7 bases are shared with TRBD2. CDR1 and CDR2 from the germline V gene are MNHEY and SVGAGI. The CDR3 length is 16 residues. Germline trimming cut 0 bases from V and 10 bases from J; bases unmatched to any gene: 12. The CDR3 protein is CASSYSISPRGEEQFF. The CDR3 DNA is TGTGCCAGCAGTTACTCGATAAGTCCCCGGGGGGAGGAGCAGTTCTTC.

This chain connects TRBV12-3 or TRBV12-4 to TRBJ2-1; TRBD2 is a possible D gene (5 bases). This CDR3 is 15 amino acids long. The V end lost 6 bases, the J end lost 3 bases, and 15 bases lay between the germline ends. CDR3 region: CASSKADPLYNEQFF. In DNA, the CDR3 is TGTGCCAGCAGCAAAGCGGACCCTCTCTACAATGAGCAGTTCTTC.

V usage is TRBV4-3 and J usage is TRBJ1-5, with D perhaps TRBD1 (5 bases). This CDR3 contains 13 residues. Per the germline V gene, CDR1 is LGHNA and CDR2 is YSLEER. The V end was cut by 0 bases, the J end by 10 bases, with 10 bases between. The CDR3 spells CASSQEIRDPQHF. Written as DNA, the CDR3 is TGCGCCAGCAGCCAAGAGATCCGGGACCCCCAGCATTTT.

The V gene is TRBV9, the J gene TRBJ2-5, with TRBD1 identical over 9 bases. The germline gives CDR1 SGDLS, CDR2 YYNGEE. V trimming: 3 bases; J trimming: 1 base; junction bases outside the gene matches: 7. The CDR3 runs to 16 residues. CDR3 protein: CASSAMGTGPQETQYF. In DNA form, the CDR3 reads TGTGCCAGCAGCGCTATGGGGACAGGGCCCCAAGAGACCCAGTACTTC.

The chain employs TRBV12-3 or TRBV12-4 and TRBJ2-3; D is tentatively TRBD1 or TRBD2 (5 bases each). With 6 bases removed from V and 2 bases from J, the gap between germline ends came to 21 bases. The CDR3 consists of 17 residues. The CDR3 DNA is TGTGCCAGCAGGAACCCCGGGGCGCAACCTCCCACAGATACGCAGTATTTT. It is translated as CASRNPGAQPPTDTQYF.

This clonotype has just a few counts. The V call is TRBV29-1, the J call TRBJ2-3, with 7 nucleotides matching TRBD1. CDR1 is SQVTM and CDR2 is ANQGSEA in the germline V gene. V was pared by 6 bases and J by 4 bases, with 7 bases of the junction left unmatched. This CDR3 region has 13 residues. The CDR3 sequence: CSVWTGGADTQYF. As DNA, the CDR3 is TGCAGCGTGTGGACAGGAGGCGCAGATACGCAGTATTTT.